Below, 30 T cell receptor beta chains from the same sample are listed, as sequenced in a study of T cells in Graves' hyperthyroidism and ophthalmopathy. Authors of the study amplified TCR beta CDR3 regions from RNA transcripts. During a first-round RT-PCR of the TCR CDR3, the HTBI primer set was used. TCRdb analysed the multiplex PCR reads with MiXCR anew, one entry per CDR3 protein. The table shows hundreds of thousands of distinct CDR3 sequences, with around a sixth occurring only once. The sample taken for sequencing was blood. Source of these receptors: a woman in her 50s with Graves' hyperthyroidism that later progressed to Graves' ophthalmopathy.

This clonotype showed up just a few times. The rearrangement uses TRBV12-3 or TRBV12-4 and TRBJ1-3, with D possibly being TRBD1 (5 bases). V shed 3 bases and J shed 3 bases, with 9 bases lying between them. The CDR3 is made up of 14 amino acids. This CDR3 is CASSFGTLGNTIYF. The DNA for the CDR3 is TGTGCCAGCAGTTTCGGGACGCTTGGAAACACCATATATTTT.

The chain employs TRBV7-9 and TRBJ1-1; D might be TRBD1 (6 bases). Germline V gene data show CDR1 as SEHNR and CDR2 as FQNEAQ (reference sequence). The CDR3 is 16 amino acids. Trimming removed 1 base at V and 2 bases at J, with 14 bases between. The CDR3 region is CASSLERTVKNTEAFF. The CDR3 nucleotides are TGTGCCAGCAGCTTAGAACGGACAGTAAAAAACACTGAAGCTTTCTTT.

In its sample, this clonotype was seen many times. This chain links TRBV3-1 with TRBJ2-3; D is possibly TRBD1 or TRBD2 (5 bases each). This CDR3 region has 15 residues. From germline, CDR1 is LGHDT and CDR2 YNNKEL (reference sequence). The V and J ends lost 4 bases and 1 base respectively, with 12 bases between them. CDR3 nucleotides: TGTGCCAGCAGCCGCCGGGACGGAGGCACAGATACGCAGTATTTT. Protein: CASSRRDGGTDTQYF.

This clonotype showed up just a few times. The rearrangement uses TRBV4-1 and TRBJ1-1; maybe TRBD1 (6 bases). CDR1 and CDR2 from the germline V gene are MGHRA and YSYEKL. Trimming left V 4 bases short and J 1 base short, with 10 bases between. CDR3 length equals 14 residues. The CDR3: CASSRGGQNTEAFF. Written as DNA, the CDR3 is TGCGCCAGCAGCCGGGGGGGCCAGAACACTGAAGCTTTCTTT.

This clonotype was observed many times. The rearrangement links TRBV29-1 to TRBJ2-6, with D tentatively TRBD2 (6 bases). The CDR3 has 17 amino acids. The germline CDR1 and CDR2 sequences are SQVTM and ANQGSEA. V gave up 1 base and J gave up 0 bases, with 13 bases separating them. The CDR3 sequence is CSVEGRAATSGANVLTF. CDR3 bases: TGCAGCGTTGAAGGGAGGGCCGCTACCTCTGGGGCCAACGTCCTGACTTTC.

Turning to this clonotype: A read error may explain this, as a much larger clone is one base away. The chain combines TRBV11-2 with TRBJ2-2; D uncertain. The CDR3 loop spans 16 amino acids. CDR1 is SGHAT, CDR2 FQNNGV, per germline. The CDR3 DNA reads as TGTACCAGCAGCCACGTGCTCGGGTTAGACACCGGGGAGCTGTTTTTT. Its protein product is CTSSHVLGLDTGELFF.

This clonotype has ten or more counts. The chain recombines TRBV5-1 with TRBJ1-1; 8 bases fit TRBD1. The CDR3 spans 15 residues. The germline gives CDR1 SGHRS, CDR2 YFSETQ. Germline trimming cut 5 bases from V and 0 bases from J; bases unmatched to any gene: 6. This CDR3 is CASRRRQGMNTEAFF. As DNA, the CDR3 is TGCGCCAGCAGACGTAGACAGGGGATGAACACTGAAGCTTTCTTT.

The V call is TRBV6-1, the J call TRBJ1-2; D gene ambiguous. Germline V lookup: CDR1 MNHNS, CDR2 SASEGT. The CDR3 runs 13 residues. The V end was cut by 6 bases, the J end by 4 bases, with 12 bases between. The CDR3 sequence: CASSGGGIYGYTF. DNA of the CDR3: TGTGCCAGCAGCGGCGGAGGGATCTATGGCTACACCTTC.

Regarding this clonotype: A much larger clone differs by one base, so this may be a read error. V usage is TRBV12-3 or TRBV12-4 and J usage is TRBJ2-3; TRBD2 aligns across 8 bases. The CDR3 has 15 residues. The V gene end was trimmed by 5 bases and the J gene end by 5 bases; junction bases not matched to a gene: 9. For the CDR3, the DNA is TGTGCCAGCAGTCCAAGCGGGGGTCCAGGAGATACGCAGTATTTT. The encoded protein is CASSPSGGPGDTQYF.

This chain connects TRBV6-1 to TRBJ2-3; D gene uncertain. CDR3 length: 15 amino acids. Trimming cost V 3 bases and J 1 base, with 11 bases left between them. Germline V gene sequence: CDR1 MNHNS, CDR2 SASEGT. The CDR3 sequence: CASSDDPLGTDTQYF. In DNA form, the CDR3 reads TGTGCCAGCAGTGACGACCCGTTGGGCACAGATACGCAGTATTTT.

This clonotype has a count of ten or more. The CDR3: CASSVWVARPAQETQYF. The CDR3 DNA sequence: TGTGCCAGCAGCGTTTGGGTAGCGCGACCGGCCCAAGAGACCCAGTACTTC. V is TRBV7-9 and J is TRBJ2-5, with D perhaps TRBD2 (5 bases). The germline V gene has CDR1 SEHNR and CDR2 FQNEAQ (reference sequence). The CDR3 covers 17 residues. The ends were cut back, 5 bases at V and 1 base at J, with 20 bases in the middle.

The CDR3 bases are TGTGCCAGCAGCTCCGGGACAGGTCACAATGAGCAGTTCTTC. It is translated as CASSSGTGHNEQFF. The chain has TRBV5-8 and TRBJ2-1, with 8 positions matching TRBD1. Unmatched junction bases numbered 4, after V lost 3 bases and J lost 5 bases. This CDR3 spans 14 amino acids. The V gene's germline CDR1 is SGHTS and CDR2 YDEGEE.

In this sample, this clonotype turned up many times. The chain joins TRBV11-2 to TRBJ2-3; D may be TRBD1 or TRBD2 (5 bases each). Per germline, CDR1 SGHAT and CDR2 FQNNGV. CDR3 size: 16 residues. Trimming stripped 1 base from V and 0 bases from J, with 11 bases between. In nucleotides, the CDR3 is TGTGCCAGCAGCTTAGTTCGGGGCCTCAGCACAGATACGCAGTATTTT. This encodes CASSLVRGLSTDTQYF.

This chain joins TRBV19 and TRBJ2-6, with TRBD1 matching 9 bases. The trim removed 9 bases at V and 2 bases at J, leaving 14 bases unmatched. Germline V gene lookup returns CDR1 LNHDA and CDR2 SQIVND (reference sequence). The CDR3 length is 18 residues. The CDR3 DNA follows: TGTGCCAGCATGGGGACGGGACAGGGAACCCCTGGGGCCAACGTCCTGACTTTC. Translating gives CASMGTGQGTPGANVLTF. The full variable domain, in which reference TRBV19 and TRBJ2-6 provide the parts outside the CDR3, is DGGITQSPKYLFRKEGQNVTLSCEQNLNHDAMYWYRQDPGQGLRLIYYSQIVNDFQKGDIAEGYSVSREKKESFPLTVTSAQKNPTAFYLCASMGTGQGTPGANVLTFGAGSRLTVL.

There are a few counts of this clonotype. The chain combines TRBV3-1 with TRBJ1-3; D unresolved. The CDR3 length is 13 residues. V was cut by 7 bases and J by 1 base, with 8 bases left in between. Germline V gives CDR1 LGHDT, CDR2 YNNKEL (reference sequence). Here the CDR3 reads CASISESGNTIYF. The CDR3 bases are TGTGCCAGCATTAGTGAGTCTGGAAACACCATATATTTT. Drawing the rest from reference TRBV3-1 and TRBJ1-3, the complete variable domain is DTAVSQTPKYLVTQMGNDKSIKCEQNLGHDTMYWYKQDSKKFLKIMFSYNNKELIINETVPNRFSPKSPDKAHLNLHINSLELGDSAVYFCASISESGNTIYFGEGSWLTVV.

This sequence joins TRBV6-1 and TRBJ2-7, with D maybe TRBD1 (6 bases). The CDR3 has 15 residues. Germline V gene sequence: CDR1 MNHNS, CDR2 SASEGT. Trimming pared 7 bases from V and 1 base from J, leaving 17 bases between. The CDR3 protein is CASTNTRTASYEQYF. In DNA, the CDR3 is TGTGCCAGCACTAATACTCGGACAGCATCCTACGAGCAGTACTTC.

The count of this clonotype is one. The chain has TRBV18 and TRBJ2-7, with 7 bases lining up with TRBD2. This CDR3 region has 14 residues. The germline V gene has CDR1 KGHSH and CDR2 LQKENI. Trimming took 6 bases from V and 5 from J; bases not matched to a gene: 10. In DNA form, the CDR3 reads TGTGCCAGCTCCACTCGGGGGGAATGGAACGAGCAGTACTTC. Its translation: CASSTRGEWNEQYF. Filled out from reference TRBV18 and TRBJ2-7, the complete variable domain reads NAGVMQNPRHLVRRRGQEARLRCSPMKGHSHVYWYRQLPEEGLKFMVYLQKENIIDESGMPKERFSAEFPKEGPSILRIQQVVRGDSAAYFCASSTRGEWNEQYFGPGTRLTVT.

Of note for this clonotype: A much larger clone is a single base away; this may be a read error. The chain recombines TRBV2 with TRBJ2-5, with a tentative D call TRBD1 (6 bases). The CDR3 has 13 amino acids. Germline CDR1 reads SNHLY; CDR2 reads FYNNEI. The CDR3 here is CASKVQGQEAQYF. The CDR3 DNA reads TGTGCCAGCAAGGTGCAGGGGCAAGAGGCCCAGTACTTC.

This clonotype was found many times. The J gene is TRBJ2-3, the V gene TRBV20-1, with a possible D match to TRBD2 (5 bases). Trimming removed 0 bases from V and 3 bases from J, with 16 bases in between. Germline CDR1 reads DFQATT; CDR2 reads SNEGSKA (reference sequence). This CDR3 region has 16 residues. Here the CDR3 DNA reads TGCAGTGCTAGAGACTTTCTCCGGGGTGGTACAGATACGCAGTATTTT. The encoded protein is CSARDFLRGGTDTQYF.

The rearrangement links TRBV5-1 to TRBJ2-3; D unclear. Germline V gives CDR1 SGHRS, CDR2 YFSETQ. The length of the CDR3 is 13 residues. V dropped 4 bases and J dropped 5 bases, with 11 bases sitting between them. The CDR3, as DNA: TGCGCCAGCAGCGGTACAGTGCGAGATACGCAGTATTTT. Encoded protein: CASSGTVRDTQYF.

This sequence joins TRBV6-9 and TRBJ1-2; weak D call: TRBD1 (5 bases). The V end lost 0 bases, the J end lost 6 bases, and 11 bases lay between the germline ends. The CDR3 covers 14 residues. CDR1 MNHGY and CDR2 SVAAGI come from the germline V gene. The chain's CDR3 is CASSYSREENGYTF. CDR3 bases: TGTGCCAGCAGTTATTCCAGGGAGGAGAATGGCTACACCTTC.

To note about this clonotype: This may arise from a read error, as a much more abundant clone is one base away. The gene calls are TRBV30 and TRBJ2-1; D uncertain. The CDR3 is 13 residues long. Per the germline V gene, CDR1 is GTSNPN and CDR2 is SVGIG (reference sequence). The DNA for the CDR3 is TGTGCCTGGACCCTTAGCTCCTACAATGGGCAGTTCTTC. Its protein is CAWTLSSYNGQFF.

This clonotype was counted between two and nine times. The chain uses TRBV9 and TRBJ1-4; D gene ambiguous. The CDR3 loop spans 15 amino acids. Germline CDR1 reads SGDLS; CDR2 reads YYNGEE. The V gene lost 4 bases and the J gene lost 5 bases, with 15 bases spanning the gap. In DNA, the CDR3 is TGTGCCAGCAGCCCCCGTGTGATTCCGAATGAAAAACTGTTTTTT. Amino acid sequence: CASSPRVIPNEKLFF.

This clonotype was found a few times. The rearrangement joins TRBV19 to TRBJ1-2; possibly TRBD1 for D (5 bases). Trimming left V 4 bases short and J 7 bases short, with 16 bases between. This CDR3 region has 14 residues. Germline CDR1 is LNHDA and CDR2 is SQIVND (reference sequence). The CDR3 loop reads CASSRVGRAPGYTF. The CDR3 DNA follows: TGTGCCAGTAGTAGGGTCGGCAGGGCTCCTGGCTACACCTTC.

This clonotype was seen many times. The germline gene is not matched at one end of the junction; a read error may be the cause. The V gene is TRBV12-3 or TRBV12-4, the J gene TRBJ1-1, with D maybe TRBD1 (6 bases). The CDR3 loop spans 15 amino acids. The CDR3 DNA reads TGTGCCAGCAGTCTAGCCGGGACAAGGAACACTGAAGCTTTCTTT. Translating it yields CASSLAGTRNTEAFF.

There are many counts of this clonotype. This rearrangement joins TRBV11-3 to TRBJ2-5; D may correspond to TRBD1 or TRBD2 (5 bases each). This CDR3 spans 16 amino acids. Germline values: CDR1 SGHNT, CDR2 YENEEA. V lost 5 bases to trimming and J lost 0 bases, with 16 bases between them. The CDR3 spells CASSGGSGTDQETQYF. CDR3 nucleotide sequence: TGTGCCAGCAGCGGAGGTTCCGGGACGGACCAAGAGACCCAGTACTTC.

The rearrangement uses TRBV30 and TRBJ2-5; D is perhaps TRBD1 (5 bases). This CDR3 has 12 residues. Germline V lookup: CDR1 GTSNPN, CDR2 SVGIG (reference sequence). V was trimmed by 8 bases and J by 3 bases, leaving 13 bases between them. CDR3 nucleotide sequence: TGTGCCCGGAACAACAGGAAAGAGACCCAGTACTTC. It encodes CARNNRKETQYF.

J is TRBJ2-5 and V is TRBV5-5, with D possibly TRBD2 on 5 matching bases. The CDR3 contains 14 residues. V was clipped by 1 base and J by 2 bases, with 9 bases between them. Germline CDR1 is SGHKS and CDR2 is YYEKEE (reference sequence). The CDR3, as DNA: TGTGCCAGCAGCTTGTTGAGGGATCAAGAGACCCAGTACTTC. This gives the protein CASSLLRDQETQYF.

CDR3 sequence (DNA): TGCAGTGCCAGGACTAGCGGGGGGGCAGATACGCAGTATTTT. Protein: CSARTSGGADTQYF. The chain couples TRBV20-1 to TRBJ2-3, with 15 bases that match TRBD2. Germline CDR1 and CDR2: DFQATT and SNEGSKA (reference sequence). The CDR3 is 14 residues long. With 6 bases clipped from V and 4 bases from J, the junction kept 2 bases outside the gene matches.

This clonotype was found many times. CDR3 bases: TGTGCCAGCGGGCGACCCAGGTCCCCCTACGAGCAGTACTTC. As protein: CASGRPRSPYEQYF. The V gene is TRBV6-1, the J gene TRBJ2-7; D is uncertain. The CDR3 totals 14 residues. Germline V CDR1 and CDR2: MNHNS, SASEGT. V was trimmed by 8 bases and J by 2 bases, leaving 16 bases between them.